This T cell receptor beta chain appears in the sequencing data of a study of blood T cell repertoires in COVID-19. The repertoire was sequenced with immunoSEQ multiplex PCR; TCRdb's copy has only in-frame clones and lacks some. Of some 230,000 clones listed, roughly 80% are singletons. Trimming left V 5 bases short and J 7 bases short, with 12 bases between. CDR1 is LNHDA, CDR2 SQIVND, per germline (reference sequence). The CDR3 totals 14 residues. The specimen was PBMCs or T cells enriched from blood (not recorded which). The receptor comes from a woman in her forties with acute COVID-19. V and J are TRBV19 and TRBJ1-6; TRBD1 might be the D (5 bases). CDR3 DNA: TGTGCCAGTAGTCAGGGCCAGGTAAATTCACCCCTCCACTTT. Translating it yields CASSQGQVNSPLHF.